Below, 22 T cell receptor beta chains from the same sample are listed, as sequenced in a study of vaccination and CD4 T cells after COVID-19. These receptors lack a known antigen. Treatment defined: approximately nine-day PBMC culture with coronavirus spike peptide pools or control peptides (ViraFEST assay). The Oncomine TCR Beta short-read assay sequenced DNA from cultured CD4+ T cells. TCRdb independently ran MiXCR on the PCR reads; one entry per CDR3 protein. Of about 14,000 distinct CDR3 sequences listed, 50% to 70% are singletons. The sample was CD4+ T cells from blood, cultured in vitro, taken before SARS-CoV-2 vaccination. The origin of the receptors is a human donor who had recovered from COVID-19.

There are a few counts of this clonotype. This chain links TRBV5-6 with TRBJ2-7; 8 positions agree with TRBD1. Germline V gene sequence: CDR1 SGHDT, CDR2 YYEEEE. CDR3 length: 16 amino acids. The junction had 5 bases not matched to a gene; V was cut back by 0 bases and J by 0 bases. The CDR3 DNA reads TGTGCCAGCAGCTTGGCCGGGACAGGTAGCTCCTACGAGCAGTACTTC. Translating it yields CASSLAGTGSSYEQYF.

Written as DNA, the CDR3 is TGCAGTGCTACTCCTAGCGGCCCTTACGAGCAGTACTTC. It codes for CSATPSGPYEQYF. The chain carries TRBV20-1 and TRBJ2-7, with 7 bases identical to TRBD2. Trimming took 4 bases from V and 4 from J; bases not matched to a gene: 7. CDR1 is DFQATT and CDR2 is SNEGSKA in the germline V gene (reference sequence). The CDR3 contains 13 residues.

This clonotype was picked up a small number of times. This chain links TRBV20-1 with TRBJ1-4, with 7 positions matching TRBD1. The CDR3 length is 13 residues. The V segment lost 3 bases and the J segment 7 bases; nucleotides outside the gene matches: 5. Germline-derived CDR1 and CDR2 are DFQATT and SNEGSKA (reference sequence). CDR3 protein: CSASRTGGEKLFF. The CDR3 bases are TGCAGTGCTAGTAGGACAGGAGGTGAAAAACTGTTTTTT.

With regard to this clonotype: At one boundary the junction diverges from the germline segment, which might be a read error. This rearrangement joins TRBV6-5 to TRBJ1-5; D is uncertain. The V gene's germline CDR1 is MNHEY and CDR2 SVGAGI. This CDR3 comprises 13 residues. In DNA, the CDR3 is TGTGCCAGCAGTCACTCCCCATCAGAGCCCCAGCATTTT. The encoded protein is CASSHSPSEPQHF.

This clonotype was observed once. The chain uses TRBV6-5 and TRBJ2-1; possible D gene TRBD2, 5 bases. Germline lookup yields CDR1 MNHEY and CDR2 SVGAGI. Trimming removed 2 bases at V and 5 bases at J, with 16 bases between. This CDR3 region has 16 residues. The CDR3 coding sequence is TGTGCCAGCAGTTACCGTGGACGGTTGAGGGACAATGAGCAGTTCTTC. As protein: CASSYRGRLRDNEQFF.

The chain couples TRBV6-1 to TRBJ2-3; 16 nucleotides line up with TRBD2. The V gene end was trimmed by 3 bases and the J gene end by 1 base; junction bases not matched to a gene: 4. The CDR3 runs to 18 residues. The germline V gene has CDR1 MNHNS and CDR2 SASEGT. CDR3 coding DNA: TGTGCCAGCAGTGATGTGGGACTAGCGGGGGGGGGCACAGATACGCAGTATTTT. It yields the protein CASSDVGLAGGGTDTQYF.

The sample holds a few counts of this clonotype. The CDR3 reads CASSLGGLVREQYF. The CDR3 DNA is TGTGCCAGCAGCTTAGGGGGACTAGTGCGTGAGCAGTACTTC. The chain carries TRBV7-2 and TRBJ2-7; TRBD2 matches at 8 bases. V lost 1 base to trimming and J lost 7 bases; unmatched junction nucleotides: 6. The CDR3 contains 14 residues. The germline gives CDR1 SGHTA, CDR2 FQGNSA.

J is TRBJ1-3 and V is TRBV29-1; D is uncertain. The CDR3 length is 11 residues. Germline values: CDR1 SQVTM, CDR2 ANQGSEA. The CDR3 nucleotides are TGCAGTACCGTGTCCGGAAACACCATATATTTT. This sequence encodes CSTVSGNTIYF.

The CDR3 loop is CASSSLTRDRGDEQYF. CDR3 coding DNA: TGTGCCAGCAGCTCCTTAACCCGGGACAGGGGAGACGAGCAGTACTTC. V and J are TRBV7-9 and TRBJ2-7; 10 nucleotides match TRBD1. Trimming removed 4 bases from V and 5 bases from J; junction bases left unmatched: 11. In germline, CDR1 is SEHNR, CDR2 FQNEAQ (reference sequence). This CDR3 spans 16 amino acids.

CDR3 sequence: CASSPALYEQYF. The DNA for the CDR3 is TGTGCCAGCAGTCCGGCCCTCTACGAGCAGTACTTC. The chain uses TRBV7-8 and TRBJ2-7; D is unclear. This CDR3 is built from 12 residues. V gave up 6 bases and J gave up 3 bases, with 9 bases separating them. Germline loops: CDR1 SGHVS, CDR2 FQNEAQ. The full variable domain, its missing parts supplied by reference TRBV7-8 and TRBJ2-7, is GAGVSQSPRYKVAKRGQDVALRCDPISGHVSLFWYQQALGQGPEFLTYFQNEAQLDKSGLPSDRFFAERPEGSVSTLKIQRTQQEDSAVYLCASSPALYEQYFGPGTRLTVT.

This chain connects TRBV5-1 to TRBJ2-5, with 7 bases aligning to TRBD2. This CDR3 comprises 13 residues. The J segment lost 4 bases and the V segment lost 3 bases, leaving 3 bases of the junction unmatched. Germline-derived CDR1 and CDR2 are SGHRS and YFSETQ. The CDR3 loop is CASSSSGTETQYF. The CDR3 DNA is TGCGCCAGCAGCTCCAGCGGGACAGAGACCCAGTACTTC.

This chain uses TRBV6-1 with TRBJ1-1; perhaps TRBD1 as D (6 bases). The germline V and J ends were trimmed by 5 bases and 4 bases, with 20 bases remaining between them. Germline V gene lookup returns CDR1 MNHNS and CDR2 SASEGT. This CDR3 has 16 amino acids. CDR3 protein: CASSPEGGRGITEAFF. The DNA for the CDR3 is TGTGCCAGCAGTCCGGAGGGGGGCAGGGGAATCACTGAAGCTTTCTTT.

The chain combines TRBV20-1 with TRBJ2-7; 8 bases are a match to TRBD2. Per germline, CDR1 DFQATT and CDR2 SNEGSKA (reference sequence). This CDR3 comprises 15 residues. V lost 5 bases, J lost 2 bases, and 11 bases stayed unmatched. The CDR3 region has the DNA TGCAGTGCTGGGGGGTACGGGACTAGACCCTACGAGCAGTACTTC. Its translation: CSAGGYGTRPYEQYF.

V and J are TRBV4-2 and TRBJ2-7; 10 bases line up with TRBD2. The CDR3 has 16 residues. CDR1 and CDR2 from the germline V gene are LGHNA and YNFKEQ. Trimming took 0 bases from V and 3 from J; bases not matched to a gene: 5. The DNA of the CDR3 is TGTGCCAGCAGCCAAGATAATAGCGGGAGGTACTACGAGCAGTACTTC. It specifies CASSQDNSGRYYEQYF.

The chain couples TRBV5-1 to TRBJ2-5, with TRBD1 identical over 8 bases. The CDR3 totals 18 residues. Germline CDR1 and CDR2: SGHRS and YFSETQ. The V gene end was trimmed by 4 bases and the J gene end by 6 bases; junction bases not matched to a gene: 20. CDR3 protein: CASSATPLGTGGSQTQYF. In nucleotides, the CDR3 is TGCGCCAGCAGCGCGACCCCCTTGGGGACAGGTGGTAGCCAGACCCAGTACTTC.

The rearrangement joins TRBV25-1 to TRBJ2-1, with 8 bases aligning to TRBD2. CDR3 length: 16 amino acids. V lost 3 bases, J lost 8 bases, and 12 bases stayed unmatched. Germline assignment: CDR1 MGHDK and CDR2 SYGVNS. CDR3 sequence: CASSDRLSGTSDEQFF. The CDR3 DNA follows: TGTGCCAGCAGTGACCGGCTTAGCGGGACGTCCGATGAGCAGTTCTTC.

The rearrangement joins TRBV28 to TRBJ1-1; D remains ambiguous. Trimming stripped 6 bases from V and 0 bases from J, with 8 bases between. Germline V CDR1 and CDR2: MDHEN, SYDVKM. This CDR3 is 13 amino acids long. This chain's CDR3 is CASSGPMNTEAFF. CDR3 DNA: TGTGCCAGCAGCGGACCGATGAACACTGAAGCTTTCTTT.

The genes are TRBV4-1 and TRBJ1-6; D unclear. V was trimmed by 0 bases and J by 5 bases, leaving 11 bases between them. The CDR3 spans 16 residues. The V gene's germline CDR1 is MGHRA and CDR2 YSYEKL. CDR3 sequence (DNA): TGCGCCAGCAGCCAAGACGTGACAAGCGATAATTCACCCCTCCACTTT. It codes for CASSQDVTSDNSPLHF.

The chain carries TRBV7-7 and TRBJ2-1, with 8 bases that match TRBD2. CDR1 and CDR2 (germline): SSHAT, FNYEAQ (reference sequence). J was trimmed by 6 bases and V by 0 bases; bases with no gene match: 4. This CDR3 spans 15 amino acids. The CDR3 DNA reads TGTGCCAGCAGCTTAGCCGCGGGAGGCCCCAATGAGCAGTTCTTC. Translated, it gives CASSLAAGGPNEQFF. Variable domain in full (rest from reference TRBV7-7 and TRBJ2-1): GAGVSQSPRYKVTKRGQDVTLRCDPISSHATLYWYQQALGQGPEFLTYFNYEAQPDKSGLPSDRFSAERPEGSISTLTIQRTEQRDSAMYRCASSLAAGGPNEQFFGPGTRLTVL.

This clonotype was detected only once. This rearrangement joins TRBV20-1 to TRBJ2-5; possible D gene TRBD2, 6 bases. This CDR3 comprises 15 residues. Trimming shortened V by 3 bases and J by 5 bases, and 19 bases separated the two germline ends. CDR1 and CDR2 from the germline V gene are DFQATT and SNEGSKA (reference sequence). CDR3 coding DNA: TGCAGTGCTAGGACCGGGACTTCGCGGACGGAGACCCAGTACTTC. Encoded protein: CSARTGTSRTETQYF.

This clonotype has more than one count but fewer than ten. The chain is built from TRBV19 and TRBJ2-5; D perhaps matches TRBD1 (6 bases). The CDR3 length is 14 residues. V gave up 3 bases and J gave up 5 bases, with 13 bases separating them. Germline lookup yields CDR1 LNHDA and CDR2 SQIVND (reference sequence). The CDR3 protein is CASSMGAGVETQYF. CDR3 nucleotide sequence: TGTGCCAGTAGTATGGGGGCAGGAGTGGAGACCCAGTACTTC.

The chain couples TRBV7-2 to TRBJ1-2; D remains unclear. There are 13 residues in the CDR3. V lost 5 bases, J lost 5 bases, and 12 bases lay in between. Germline V gene sequence: CDR1 SGHTA, CDR2 FQGNSA. The CDR3 nucleotides read TGTGCCAGCAGCCCCTTGACCGGTTATGGCTACACCTTC. Its translation: CASSPLTGYGYTF.